What follows are 8 T cell receptor beta chains derived from one specimen sequenced in a study of blood T cell repertoires in COVID-19. Method: immunoSEQ multiplex PCR; TCRdb's copy keeps in-frame clones and lacks some. The table records about 210,000 clones, 82% of them present only once. The specimen sequenced was peripheral blood. The receptors here all came from a woman aged 40 to 50 with acute or convalescent COVID-19.

The V gene is TRBV29-1, the J gene TRBJ2-7, with D perhaps TRBD1 (5 bases). The germline V gene has CDR1 SQVTM and CDR2 ANQGSEA. The CDR3 sequence is 12 residues long. V was trimmed by 4 bases and J by 1 base, leaving 8 bases between them. The CDR3 sequence: CSVVTVSYEQYF. CDR3 nucleotide sequence: TGCAGCGTTGTGACAGTTTCCTACGAGCAGTACTTC.

V is TRBV6-5 and J is TRBJ1-2; a possible D gene is TRBD1 (6 bases). The CDR3 extends over 13 amino acids. V gave up 5 bases and J gave up 3 bases, with 10 bases separating them. Germline CDR1 reads MNHEY; CDR2 reads SVGAGI. Written as DNA, the CDR3 is TGTGCCAGCAGTCGGACAGACTACTATGGCTACACCTTC. Residues: CASSRTDYYGYTF.

This chain links TRBV10-3 with TRBJ1-5; D might be TRBD1 (5 bases). The germline CDR1 and CDR2 sequences are ENHRY and SYGVKD. V dropped 6 bases and J dropped 6 bases, with 15 bases sitting between them. This CDR3 comprises 14 residues. The CDR3 sequence is CAISPAGQGQPQHF. CDR3 nucleotides: TGTGCCATCAGCCCCGCGGGGCAAGGTCAGCCCCAGCATTTT.

V and J are TRBV30 and TRBJ2-7, with D possibly TRBD1 on 5 matching bases. The CDR3 has 11 residues. Trimming removed 4 bases at V and 4 bases at J, with 8 bases between. Germline CDR1 reads GTSNPN; CDR2 reads SVGIG (reference sequence). The CDR3 spells CAWTKGYEQYF. The CDR3 DNA reads as TGTGCCTGGACCAAGGGGTACGAGCAGTACTTC.

The rearrangement links TRBV4-3 to TRBJ1-3; D is unclear. Germline CDR1 is LGHNA and CDR2 is YSLEER. The CDR3 totals 15 residues. Trimming shortened V by 0 bases and J by 2 bases, and 8 bases separated the two germline ends. In nucleotides, the CDR3 is TGCGCCAGCAGCCAAGATCTCCGGGCTGGAAACACCATATATTTT. Its translation: CASSQDLRAGNTIYF.

The chain employs TRBV11-2 and TRBJ2-7; TRBD2 aligns across 10 bases. The CDR3 has 17 residues. Germline loops: CDR1 SGHAT, CDR2 FQNNGV. Germline trimming cut 0 bases from V and 6 bases from J; bases unmatched to any gene: 11. Here the CDR3 reads CASSLDLPSGSLGEQYF. As DNA, the CDR3 is TGTGCCAGCAGCTTAGATCTGCCTAGCGGGAGTTTAGGCGAGCAGTACTTC.

J is TRBJ1-1 and V is TRBV6-6; D remains ambiguous. The CDR3 is 15 residues long. Germline CDR1 MNHNY, CDR2 SVGAGI (reference sequence). The V gene lost 2 bases and the J gene lost 4 bases, with 14 bases spanning the gap. The CDR3 region has the DNA TGTGCCAGCAGTTACACAGAGACCACCGGCACTGAAGCTTTCTTT. Translation gives CASSYTETTGTEAFF.

The rearrangement links TRBV10-1 to TRBJ2-2, with D possibly matching TRBD1 (6 bases). This CDR3 has 12 amino acids. The V end was cut by 5 bases, the J end by 7 bases, with 8 bases between. Germline V CDR1 and CDR2: WNHNN, SYGVQD (reference sequence). As DNA, the CDR3 is TGCGCCAGCAGTACAGGGTTCGGGGAGCTGTTTTTT. This sequence encodes CASSTGFGELFF.